The entry that follows covers one T cell receptor beta chain sequence. The antigen is not known. Russia was home to the donors, healthy Caucasian individuals aged roughly 6 to 90. The data belong to a study of blood T cells in healthy people across ages. Broader study findings: PBMCs went unsorted, and a conclusive naive versus antigen-experienced comparison was therefore prevented.

Next came a second PCR, run for about 7 to 12 cycles, which used a sample-barcoded 5' primer along with a J-beta primer mix. CDR3-containing paired-end reads numbered at least 2.5 million in each sample. One entry per CDR3 protein, called by TCRdb with MiXCR from the 5' RACE reads. The sample holds just under 900,000 distinct CDR3 sequences, 25% to 35% seen once. Sequencing used blood. This TCR was recovered from an elderly woman in good health.

In DNA, the CDR3 is TGTGCCAGCAGCTCTCTATCGAACACAGATACGCAGTATTTT. This codes for CASSSLSNTDTQYF. This chain connects TRBV7-6 to TRBJ2-3; unclear D gene. The germline V and J ends were trimmed by 4 bases and 2 bases, with 10 bases remaining between them. This CDR3 region has 14 residues. Germline V gives CDR1 SGHVS, CDR2 FNYEAQ.